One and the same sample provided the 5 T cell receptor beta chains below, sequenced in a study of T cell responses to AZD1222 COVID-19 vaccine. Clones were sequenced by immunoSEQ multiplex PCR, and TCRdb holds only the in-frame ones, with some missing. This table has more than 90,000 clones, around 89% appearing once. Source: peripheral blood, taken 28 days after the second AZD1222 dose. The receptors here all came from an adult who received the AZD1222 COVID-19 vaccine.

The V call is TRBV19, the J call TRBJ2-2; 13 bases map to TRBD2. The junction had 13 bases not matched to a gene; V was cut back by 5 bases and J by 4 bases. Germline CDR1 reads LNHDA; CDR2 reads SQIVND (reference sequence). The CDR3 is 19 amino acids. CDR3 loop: CASSAPGLAGPPGTGELFF. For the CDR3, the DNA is TGTGCCAGTAGTGCACCGGGACTAGCGGGACCCCCAGGCACCGGGGAGCTGTTTTTT.

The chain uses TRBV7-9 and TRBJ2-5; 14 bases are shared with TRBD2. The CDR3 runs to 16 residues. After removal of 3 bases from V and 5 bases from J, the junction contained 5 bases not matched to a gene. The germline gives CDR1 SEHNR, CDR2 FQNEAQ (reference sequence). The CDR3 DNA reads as TGTGCCAGCAGCTTCCCTAGACTAGCGGGGGGGGAGACCCAGTACTTC. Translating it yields CASSFPRLAGGETQYF. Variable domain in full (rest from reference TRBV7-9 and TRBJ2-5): DTGVSQNPRHKITKRGQNVTFRCDPISEHNRLYWYRQTLGQGPEFLTYFQNEAQLEKSRLLSDRFSAERPKGSFSTLEIQRTEQGDSAMYLCASSFPRLAGGETQYFGPGTRLLVL.

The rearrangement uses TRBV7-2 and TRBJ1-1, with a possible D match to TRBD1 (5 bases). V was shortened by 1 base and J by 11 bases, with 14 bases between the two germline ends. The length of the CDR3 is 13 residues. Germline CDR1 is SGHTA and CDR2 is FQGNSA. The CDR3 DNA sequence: TGTGCCAGCAGCTTAGAACTATATAAGGGGGCTTTCTTT. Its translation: CASSLELYKGAFF. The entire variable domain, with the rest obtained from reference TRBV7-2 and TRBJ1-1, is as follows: GAGVSQSPSNKVTEKGKDVELRCDPISGHTALYWYRQSLGQGLEFLIYFQGNSAPDKSGLPSDRFSAERTGGSVSTLTIQRTQQEDSAVYLCASSLELYKGAFFGQGTRLTVV.

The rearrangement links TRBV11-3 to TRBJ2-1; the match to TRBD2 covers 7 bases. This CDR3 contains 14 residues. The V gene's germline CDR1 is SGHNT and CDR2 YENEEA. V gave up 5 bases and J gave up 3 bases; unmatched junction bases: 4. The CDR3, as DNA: TGTGCCAGCAGCCTGGCTAGCGGCTACAATGAGCAGTTCTTC. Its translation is CASSLASGYNEQFF. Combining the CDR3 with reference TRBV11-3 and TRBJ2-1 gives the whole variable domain EAGVVQSPRYKIIEKKQPVAFWCNPISGHNTLYWYLQNLGQGPELLIRYENEEAVDDSQLPKDRFSAERLKGVDSTLKIQPAELGDSAVYLCASSLASGYNEQFFGPGTRLTVL.

CDR3 in amino acids: CASSPGGLSGTARYEQYF. CDR3 bases: TGCGCCAGCAGCCCGGGGGGATTATCCGGGACCGCCCGCTACGAGCAGTACTTC. The genes are TRBV5-1 and TRBJ2-7; TRBD2 aligns across 7 bases. V shed 4 bases and J 3 bases; nucleotides not matched to a gene: 19. Germline CDR1 reads SGHRS; CDR2 reads YFSETQ. The CDR3 sequence is 18 residues long.